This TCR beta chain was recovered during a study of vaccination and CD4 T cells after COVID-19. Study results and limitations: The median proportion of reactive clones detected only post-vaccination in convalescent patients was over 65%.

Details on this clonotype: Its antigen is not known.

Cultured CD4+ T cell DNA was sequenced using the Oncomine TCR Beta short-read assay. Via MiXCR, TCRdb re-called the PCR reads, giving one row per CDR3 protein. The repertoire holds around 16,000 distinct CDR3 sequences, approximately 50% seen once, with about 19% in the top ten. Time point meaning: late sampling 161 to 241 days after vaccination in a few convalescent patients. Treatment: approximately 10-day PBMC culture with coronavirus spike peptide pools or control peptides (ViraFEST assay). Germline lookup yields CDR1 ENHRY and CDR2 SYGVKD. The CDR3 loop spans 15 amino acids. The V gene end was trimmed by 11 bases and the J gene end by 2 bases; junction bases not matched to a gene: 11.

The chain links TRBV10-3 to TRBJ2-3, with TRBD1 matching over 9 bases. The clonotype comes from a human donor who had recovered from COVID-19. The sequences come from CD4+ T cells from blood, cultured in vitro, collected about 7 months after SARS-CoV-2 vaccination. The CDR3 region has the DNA TGTGCCTCCGCCCGGGACAGGGTGTTCACAGATACGCAGTATTTT. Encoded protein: CASARDRVFTDTQYF.